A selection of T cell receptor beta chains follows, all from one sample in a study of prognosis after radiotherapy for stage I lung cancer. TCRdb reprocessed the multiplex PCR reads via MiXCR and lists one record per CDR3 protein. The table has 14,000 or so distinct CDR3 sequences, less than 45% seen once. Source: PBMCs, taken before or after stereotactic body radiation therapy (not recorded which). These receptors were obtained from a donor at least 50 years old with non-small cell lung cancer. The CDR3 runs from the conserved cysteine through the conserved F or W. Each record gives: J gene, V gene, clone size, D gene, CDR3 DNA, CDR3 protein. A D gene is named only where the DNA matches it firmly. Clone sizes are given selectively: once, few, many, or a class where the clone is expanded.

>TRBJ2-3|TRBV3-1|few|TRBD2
TGTACCAGCAGCCAGGGACTAGGAGGCACAGATACGCAGTATTTT
CTSSQGLGGTDTQYF
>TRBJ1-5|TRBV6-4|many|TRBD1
TGTGCCAGCAGGGGCAGGGGGGTCTCCGGCAATCAGCCCCAGCATTTT
CASRGRGVSGNQPQHF
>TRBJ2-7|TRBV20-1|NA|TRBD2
TGCAGTACAAAGAGCGGGAGGTCCTATCACGAGCAGTACTTC
CSTKSGRSYHEQYF
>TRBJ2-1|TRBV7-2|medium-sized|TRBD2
TGTGCCAGCAGCTTAGGCCTAGCGGTCAATGAGCAGTTCTTC
CASSLGLAVNEQFF
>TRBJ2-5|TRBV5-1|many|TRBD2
TGCGCCAGCAGACGCGGGGGGGCCGTGTTTCAAGAGACCCAGTACTTC
CASRRGGAVFQETQYF
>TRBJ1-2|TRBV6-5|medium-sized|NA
TGTGCCAGCAGTTACGGGCGTAGTAGGGACCTTACTATGGGCTACACCTTC
CASSYGRSRDLTMGYTF
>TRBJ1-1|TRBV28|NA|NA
TGTGCCAGCAGTTTATGGGACGGGACGGCAAACACTGAAGCTTTCTTT
CASSLWDGTANTEAFF
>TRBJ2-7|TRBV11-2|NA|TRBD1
TGTGCCAGCATCTTCGACGGTACAGGGGCCTACGAGCAGTACTTC
CASIFDGTGAYEQYF
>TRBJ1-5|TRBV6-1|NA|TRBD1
TGTGTCAGCAGAACCGACAGGGGGGGTCAGCCCCAGCATTTT
CVSRTDRGGQPQHF
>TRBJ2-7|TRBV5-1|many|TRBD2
TGCGCCAGCAGCTTACTAGCGGACCCTTCCTACGAGCAGTACTTC
CASSLLADPSYEQYF
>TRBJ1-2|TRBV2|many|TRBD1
TGTGCCAGCACCCGACAGGGGGCTGACTATGGCTACACCTTC
CASTRQGADYGYTF
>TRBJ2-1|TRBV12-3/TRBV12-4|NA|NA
TGTGCCAGAAGCAAGACAAGGGGGGATTACAATGAGCAGTTCTTC
CARSKTRGDYNEQFF
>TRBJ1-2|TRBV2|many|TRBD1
TGTGCCAGCGGTGACAGGGAGGGATTGGGTGGCTACACCTTC
CASGDREGLGGYTF
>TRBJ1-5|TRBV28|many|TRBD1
TGTGCCAGCAGTTTTTTCCCAGGGGGCCTCAATCAGCCCCAGCATTTT
CASSFFPGGLNQPQHF
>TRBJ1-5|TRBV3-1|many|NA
TGTGCCAGCAGCCAAGCTTTCAATCAGCCCCAGCATTTT
CASSQAFNQPQHF
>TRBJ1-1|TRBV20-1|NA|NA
TGCAGTGTTATGCGGATGAACACTGAAGCTTTCTTT
CSVMRMNTEAFF
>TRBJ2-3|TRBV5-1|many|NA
TGCGCCAGCAGCTTGGGGGTAGCCCCCACAGATACGCAGTATTTT
CASSLGVAPTDTQYF
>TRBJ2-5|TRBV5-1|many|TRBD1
TGCGCCAGCACGGACAGGGAAAGCGGGACCCAGTACTTC
CASTDRESGTQYF
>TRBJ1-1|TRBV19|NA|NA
TGTGCCAGTAGCCGGTTGGAAGCTTTCTTT
CASSRLEAFF
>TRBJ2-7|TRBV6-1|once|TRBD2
TGTGCCAGCAGTACTCTAGCGGGTTACGAGCAGTACTTC
CASSTLAGYEQYF
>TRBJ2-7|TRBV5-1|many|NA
TGCGCCAGCAGCCCCCAGGCTAGCTCCTACGAGCAGTACTTC
CASSPQASSYEQYF
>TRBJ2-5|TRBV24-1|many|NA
TGTGCCACCAGTGATTTAGTTACAGGGTCCCAGTACTTC
CATSDLVTGSQYF